These 32 T cell receptor beta chains were sequenced from one sample in a study of lymphopenia after photon versus proton radiotherapy. The table came from immunoSEQ multiplex PCR; TCRdb's copy has only in-frame clones and leaves some out. Of some 64,000 clones listed, approximately 86% are singletons. This material consisted of peripheral blood, taken from a patient treated with proton-based radiotherapy. All receptors come from a man older than 75 with esophageal cancer.

This chain uses TRBV10-3 with TRBJ2-5; 8 bases agree with TRBD2. The germline gives CDR1 ENHRY, CDR2 SYGVKD. Trimming removed 11 bases from V and 2 bases from J; junction bases left unmatched: 13. The CDR3 runs to 15 residues. The CDR3 sequence is CASRAELAEQETQYF. The CDR3 DNA is TGTGCCTCCCGGGCGGAACTAGCGGAACAAGAGACCCAGTACTTC.

The rearrangement links TRBV7-9 to TRBJ2-3, with D hard to call. Trimming left V 5 bases short and J 7 bases short, with 13 bases between. This CDR3 region has 13 residues. CDR1 and CDR2 (germline): SEHNR, FQNEAQ (reference sequence). CDR3 nucleotide sequence: TGTGCCAGCAGCCCTGCGCGGCTTTATACGCAGTATTTT. This translates into CASSPARLYTQYF. Complete variable domain (other parts from reference TRBV7-9 and TRBJ2-3): DTGVSQNPRHKITKRGQNVTFRCDPISEHNRLYWYRQTLGQGPEFLTYFQNEAQLEKSRLLSDRFSAERPKGSFSTLEIQRTEQGDSAMYLCASSPARLYTQYFGPGTRLTVL.

The V call is TRBV9, the J call TRBJ2-3; the match to TRBD2 covers 9 bases. The CDR3 has 16 residues. Trimming cost V 4 bases and J 2 bases; bases outside gene matches: 8. Germline V gives CDR1 SGDLS, CDR2 YYNGEE. CDR3 nucleotides: TGTGCCAGCAGCTTAGGGGCGGGGGGGCACACAGATACGCAGTATTTT. Protein sequence: CASSLGAGGHTDTQYF.

The chain links TRBV4-3 to TRBJ2-5; 11 bases agree with TRBD2. CDR3 size: 17 residues. V shed 0 bases, J shed 4 bases, and the junction held 7 bases outside the gene matches. Germline loops: CDR1 LGHNA, CDR2 YSLEER. Here the CDR3 reads CASSQEPPTSGRETQYF. The CDR3 bases are TGCGCCAGCAGCCAAGAACCCCCTACTAGCGGGAGAGAGACCCAGTACTTC.

This sequence joins TRBV5-5 and TRBJ2-7; 7 positions match TRBD1. The junction had 8 bases not matched to a gene; V was cut back by 1 base and J by 7 bases. The CDR3 totals 14 residues. Germline V gene data show CDR1 as SGHKS and CDR2 as YYEKEE (reference sequence). The CDR3 protein is CASSLLGRGQEQYF. CDR3 nucleotides: TGTGCCAGCAGCTTGCTGGGAAGGGGGCAGGAGCAGTACTTC.

The CDR3: CASSLAMGLGNTIYF. The CDR3 DNA is TGTGCCAGCAGCTTAGCGATGGGGTTAGGAAACACCATATATTTT. The V and J genes are TRBV7-2 and TRBJ1-3; D remains ambiguous. This CDR3 contains 15 residues. V was cut by 0 bases and J by 4 bases, with 10 bases left in between. CDR1 and CDR2 from the germline V gene are SGHTA and FQGNSA.

This clone has just a few counts. The chain uses TRBV30 and TRBJ2-3, with D unclear. The CDR3 sequence is 12 residues long. Trimming took 5 bases from V and 3 from J, leaving 9 bases between them. CDR1 GTSNPN and CDR2 SVGIG come from the germline V gene (reference sequence). CDR3 DNA: TGTGCCTGGGGTTTACTGACAGATACGCAGTATTTT. This sequence encodes CAWGLLTDTQYF.

The chain combines TRBV11-1 with TRBJ1-1; 7 bases match TRBD1. The CDR3 runs 15 residues. V lost 0 bases, J lost 2 bases, and 3 bases stayed unmatched. Germline values: CDR1 SGHAT, CDR2 FQDESV (reference sequence). The DNA for the CDR3 is TGTGCCAGCAGCTTAGCGGGACAGTTAAACACTGAAGCTTTCTTT. Its protein is CASSLAGQLNTEAFF.

The CDR3 DNA follows: TGTGCCAGCAGTACGACAGGGGGAGCCTACGAGCAGTACTTC. This encodes CASSTTGGAYEQYF. This chain joins TRBV27 and TRBJ2-5; 9 positions agree with TRBD1. The J call may be wrong; the DNA end is better matched by TRBJ2-7. Germline CDR1 is MNHEY and CDR2 is SMNVEV (reference sequence). The CDR3 covers 14 residues.

V gene TRBV4-1 combines with J gene TRBJ2-1, with D unclear. The CDR3 covers 15 residues. CDR1 and CDR2 from the germline V gene are MGHRA and YSYEKL. The germline V and J ends were trimmed by 0 bases and 4 bases, with 10 bases remaining between them. The CDR3 sequence is CASSQDPSPYNEQFF. CDR3 DNA sequence: TGCGCCAGCAGCCAAGATCCTTCCCCATACAATGAGCAGTTCTTC.

V is TRBV6-5 and J is TRBJ1-5; perhaps TRBD1 as D (5 bases). CDR3 size: 10 residues. The germline V and J ends were trimmed by 5 bases and 16 bases, with 12 bases remaining between them. Germline-derived CDR1 and CDR2 are MNHEY and SVGAGI. CDR3 in DNA: TGTGCCAGCAGTCCCTCCGGGGGACATTTT. The encoded protein is CASSPSGGHF.

The CDR3 nucleotides are TGTGCCAGCAACTTCAGCGGGGACTCCTACGAGCAGTACTTC. Its protein product is CASNFSGDSYEQYF. The genes are TRBV11-2 and TRBJ2-7; 7 bases map to TRBD2. Germline values: CDR1 SGHAT, CDR2 FQNNGV. This CDR3 spans 14 amino acids. With V trimmed by 7 bases and J by 0 bases, 6 bases remained unmatched.

This chain joins TRBV5-1 and TRBJ2-3, with D possibly matching TRBD2 (5 bases). Germline CDR1 reads SGHRS; CDR2 reads YFSETQ. The CDR3 runs 14 residues. V lost 5 bases and J lost 4, with 14 bases in between. The CDR3 coding sequence is TGCGCCAGCAGTCAGAGGGCAGCACCAGATACGCAGTATTTT. As protein: CASSQRAAPDTQYF.

J is TRBJ2-3 and V is TRBV19, with 11 bases matching TRBD2. V shed 5 bases and J 8 bases; nucleotides not matched to a gene: 6. The CDR3 consists of 14 residues. Germline lookup yields CDR1 LNHDA and CDR2 SQIVND (reference sequence). Here the CDR3 reads CASSALAGEGTQYF. The CDR3 DNA sequence: TGTGCCAGTAGTGCACTAGCGGGAGAGGGTACGCAGTATTTT.

This chain connects TRBV7-3 to TRBJ1-1, with 7 bases aligning to TRBD1. CDR3 length: 16 amino acids. In germline, CDR1 is SGHTA, CDR2 FQGTGA. Losses at the gene ends were 2 bases for V and 1 base for J; bases not matched to a gene: 7. As DNA, the CDR3 is TGTGCCAGCAGCTTATTAAGGCGGGACAGGAACACTGAAGCTTTCTTT. Protein: CASSLLRRDRNTEAFF.

The J gene is TRBJ1-3, the V gene TRBV30; D may be TRBD1 (5 bases). The CDR3 spans 15 residues. V was pared by 3 bases and J by 2 bases, with 14 bases between. CDR1 GTSNPN and CDR2 SVGIG come from the germline V gene (reference sequence). CDR3 sequence reads: CAWSPFRGTGNTIYF. As DNA, the CDR3 is TGTGCCTGGAGCCCTTTCCGGGGCACTGGAAACACCATATATTTT.

The chain combines TRBV6-5 with TRBJ2-7; D is perhaps TRBD1 or TRBD2 (6 bases each). Trimming left V 2 bases short and J 4 bases short, with 12 bases between. Germline assignment: CDR1 MNHEY and CDR2 SVGAGI. This CDR3 has 14 amino acids. The CDR3 coding sequence is TGTGCCAGCAGTTACCGGGGGCATGTGTACGAGCAGTACTTC. Translating gives CASSYRGHVYEQYF.

V and J are TRBV6-1 and TRBJ1-5; no firm D call. The CDR3 extends over 15 amino acids. Germline V gives CDR1 MNHNS, CDR2 SASEGT. With 3 bases removed from V and 0 bases from J, the gap between germline ends came to 9 bases. CDR3 sequence (DNA): TGTGCCAGCAGTGATTGGCCCAATAGCAATCAGCCCCAGCATTTT. It is translated as CASSDWPNSNQPQHF.

The chain combines TRBV27 with TRBJ2-7; possibly TRBD1 or TRBD2 for D (5 bases each). The V and J ends lost 5 bases and 4 bases respectively, with 12 bases between them. The CDR3 is 13 amino acids. Germline CDR1 and CDR2: MNHEY and SMNVEV (reference sequence). The CDR3 sequence: CASSMRGWYEQYF. CDR3 bases: TGTGCCAGCAGTATGAGGGGTTGGTACGAGCAGTACTTC.

The chain is built from TRBV7-3 and TRBJ2-2; D remains ambiguous. This CDR3 contains 12 residues. CDR1 SGHTA and CDR2 FQGTGA come from the germline V gene. The V gene lost 3 bases and the J gene lost 7 bases, with 6 bases spanning the gap. The CDR3 nucleotides read TGTGCCAGCAGCTTTCTCGGCGGGGAGCTGTTTTTT. This codes for CASSFLGGELFF.

This clone occurred once. The rearrangement uses TRBV7-2 and TRBJ2-3, with D possibly matching TRBD2 (6 bases). The CDR3 is 16 amino acids. V lost 5 bases and J lost 0, with 15 bases in between. Germline-derived CDR1 and CDR2 are SGHTA and FQGNSA. The CDR3 loop is CASSQRAGTSTDTQYF. As DNA, the CDR3 is TGTGCCAGCAGCCAACGGGCGGGAACTAGCACAGATACGCAGTATTTT. The full variable domain, completed using reference TRBV7-2 and TRBJ2-3, is GAGVSQSPSNKVTEKGKDVELRCDPISGHTALYWYRQSLGQGLEFLIYFQGNSAPDKSGLPSDRFSAERTGGSVSTLTIQRTQQEDSAVYLCASSQRAGTSTDTQYFGPGTRLTVL.

V gene TRBV5-6 combines with J gene TRBJ2-7; D possibly corresponds to TRBD2 (5 bases). Trimming left V 2 bases short and J 4 bases short, with 10 bases between. The CDR3 has 13 residues. Looked up from germline, CDR1 is SGHDT and CDR2 is YYEEEE. CDR3 in amino acids: CASSFLARYEQYF. In DNA, the CDR3 is TGTGCCAGCAGCTTTTTAGCGAGGTACGAGCAGTACTTC. The full variable domain, in which reference TRBV5-6 and TRBJ2-7 provide the parts outside the CDR3, is DAGVTQSPTHLIKTRGQQVTLRCSPKSGHDTVSWYQQALGQGPQFIFQYYEEEERQRGNFPDRFSGHQFPNYSSELNVNALLLGDSALYLCASSFLARYEQYFGPGTRLTVT.

V is TRBV7-2 and J is TRBJ2-7; 10 positions agree with TRBD1. Trimming at V came to 3 bases and at J to 5 bases, leaving 4 bases not matched to a gene. This CDR3 comprises 14 residues. Germline V gene data show CDR1 as SGHTA and CDR2 as FQGNSA. For the CDR3, the DNA is TGTGCCAGCAGCTTCGACAGGGGGCACAACGAGCAGTACTTC. This translates into CASSFDRGHNEQYF.

This rearrangement joins TRBV19 to TRBJ2-7, with 8 bases that match TRBD2. V was pared by 5 bases and J by 2 bases, with 8 bases of the junction left unmatched. The CDR3 spans 15 residues. Looked up from germline, CDR1 is LNHDA and CDR2 is SQIVND (reference sequence). For the CDR3, the DNA is TGTGCCAGTAGTCGGAGCGGGGGCCAGACCTACGAGCAGTACTTC. Encoded protein: CASSRSGGQTYEQYF.

The rearrangement uses TRBV2 and TRBJ1-4, with D tentatively TRBD1 (6 bases). Germline V gene data show CDR1 as SNHLY and CDR2 as FYNNEI. Trimming removed 4 bases at V and 4 bases at J, with 16 bases between. The CDR3 spans 16 residues. CDR3 amino acids: CASSALPDRDNEKLFF. In nucleotides, the CDR3 is TGTGCCAGCAGTGCCTTGCCGGACAGAGATAATGAAAAACTGTTTTTT.

The V gene is TRBV5-6, the J gene TRBJ1-1; a weak D match, TRBD1 (6 bases). The germline V gene has CDR1 SGHDT and CDR2 YYEEEE. V lost 4 bases and J 0 bases, leaving 25 bases between the germline ends. The CDR3 totals 19 residues. CDR3 protein: CASSQLGGGAGPMNTEAFF. CDR3 sequence (DNA): TGTGCCAGCAGCCAACTCGGAGGGGGAGCGGGGCCCATGAACACTGAAGCTTTCTTT.

V and J are TRBV19 and TRBJ1-2, with 9 bases that match TRBD1. Germline CDR1 and CDR2: LNHDA and SQIVND (reference sequence). The CDR3 runs 16 residues. The junction had 11 bases not matched to a gene; V was cut back by 5 bases and J by 4 bases. The CDR3 sequence: CASSPPYRGRLYGYTF. In DNA form, the CDR3 reads TGTGCCAGTAGTCCTCCGTACAGGGGGCGCCTCTATGGCTACACCTTC.

The rearrangement links TRBV19 to TRBJ1-2; 7 nucleotides align to TRBD1. CDR1 is LNHDA, CDR2 SQIVND, per germline (reference sequence). The CDR3 is 15 amino acids. The trim removed 3 bases at V and 5 bases at J, leaving 9 bases unmatched. CDR3 protein: CASSIGDSRKYGYTF. The DNA of the CDR3 is TGTGCCAGTAGTATTGGGGACAGTAGAAAATATGGCTACACCTTC.

V gene TRBV5-1 combines with J gene TRBJ1-3; D is unresolved. Germline V gives CDR1 SGHRS, CDR2 YFSETQ. The CDR3 contains 16 residues. Trimming cost V 1 base and J 1 base, with 12 bases left between them. CDR3 loop: CASSLTLGSSGNTIYF. Here the CDR3 DNA reads TGCGCCAGCAGCTTGACCTTAGGGTCGTCTGGAAACACCATATATTTT.

J is TRBJ1-3 and V is TRBV9; 7 bases align to TRBD1. From germline, CDR1 is SGDLS and CDR2 YYNGEE. V lost 5 bases to trimming and J lost 0 bases; unmatched junction nucleotides: 5. The length of the CDR3 is 15 residues. CDR3: CASRPAGGSGNTIYF. The CDR3 region has the DNA TGTGCCAGCAGGCCTGCAGGGGGCTCTGGAAACACCATATATTTT.

The rearrangement links TRBV5-4 to TRBJ2-6; D may be TRBD2 (6 bases). The CDR3 is made up of 17 amino acids. With 4 bases removed from V and 0 bases from J, the gap between germline ends came to 14 bases. Per the germline V gene, CDR1 is SGHNT and CDR2 is YYREEE (reference sequence). The CDR3 spells CASSQGLPNSGANVLTF. CDR3 DNA sequence: TGTGCCAGCAGCCAGGGACTTCCGAACTCTGGGGCCAACGTCCTGACTTTC.

J is TRBJ2-1 and V is TRBV2; no reliable D call. Germline values: CDR1 SNHLY, CDR2 FYNNEI. V was clipped by 4 bases and J by 8 bases, with 6 bases between them. The CDR3 sequence is 11 residues long. In DNA form, the CDR3 reads TGTGCCAGCAGTGGGGCCTATGAGCAGTTCTTC. Translation gives CASSGAYEQFF.